The 24 T cell receptor beta chains listed next were all sequenced from one sample in a study of blood T cell repertoires in COVID-19. The table came from immunoSEQ multiplex PCR; TCRdb's copy has only in-frame clones and leaves some out. The repertoire includes approximately 92,000 clones, about 80% of them detected once, and 4.1% sits in the top ten. The sequencing sample was made of peripheral blood. Receptor source: a man aged 60-69 years with acute or convalescent COVID-19.

CDR3 protein: CASSEGGRGTQYF. The CDR3 nucleotides are TGCGCCAGCAGTGAAGGGGGGAGGGGGACCCAGTACTTC. This rearrangement joins TRBV10-2 to TRBJ2-5; D is perhaps TRBD2 (7 bases). The CDR3 spans 13 residues. Germline values: CDR1 WSHSY, CDR2 SAAADI. The V and J ends lost 3 bases and 7 bases respectively, with 12 bases between them.

In its sample, this clone is medium-sized (0.01 to 0.1%). The chain joins TRBV7-3 to TRBJ1-2, with 8 bases identical to TRBD1. Germline-derived CDR1 and CDR2 are SGHTA and FQGTGA. The CDR3 has 13 residues. Trimming took 3 bases from V and 5 from J; bases not matched to a gene: 2. The CDR3 protein is CASSFQGAYGYTF. CDR3 DNA sequence: TGTGCCAGCAGCTTTCAGGGGGCGTATGGCTACACCTTC.

This clone was recorded a few times. The J gene is TRBJ1-1, the V gene TRBV11-2, with D possibly matching TRBD1 (5 bases). Per germline, CDR1 SGHAT and CDR2 FQNNGV. The CDR3 runs to 13 residues. V lost 4 bases to trimming and J lost 8 bases, with 14 bases between them. The CDR3, as DNA: TGTGCCAGCAGCTCAGGGAGGGGCATGGAAGCTTTCTTT. Translated: CASSSGRGMEAFF.

J is TRBJ1-2 and V is TRBV5-1, with 8 bases fitting TRBD1. V was pared by 3 bases and J by 8 bases, with 9 bases of the junction left unmatched. The germline CDR1 and CDR2 sequences are SGHRS and YFSETQ. The CDR3 covers 14 residues. Here the CDR3 DNA reads TGCGCCAGCAGCTCCCACAGGGGGGAAACGGGCTACACCTTC. Amino acid sequence: CASSSHRGETGYTF.

The genes are TRBV4-2 and TRBJ2-5; a weak D match, TRBD2 (5 bases). Trimming removed 1 base at V and 5 bases at J, with 17 bases between. CDR1 and CDR2 (germline): LGHNA, YNFKEQ. The CDR3 has 16 residues. CDR3 loop: CASSQALGGLAETQYF. CDR3 nucleotide sequence: TGTGCCAGCAGCCAAGCCCTAGGTGGACTGGCGGAGACCCAGTACTTC.

This chain links TRBV12-5 with TRBJ2-6; the match to TRBD1 covers 9 bases. J was trimmed by 0 bases and V by 1 base; bases with no gene match: 7. Per the germline V gene, CDR1 is LGHNT and CDR2 is FRNRAP. The CDR3 spans 19 residues. The chain's CDR3 is CASGLAGTGKSSGANVLTF. The CDR3, as DNA: TGTGCTAGTGGTTTGGCGGGGACAGGGAAAAGCTCTGGGGCCAACGTCCTGACTTTC.

DNA for the CDR3: TGTGCCACCCTTAGCGGCTACGAGCAGTACGTC. It codes for CATLSGYEQYV. The rearrangement joins TRBV6-5 to TRBJ2-7, with D possibly matching TRBD2 (6 bases). Trimming took off 10 bases at V and 3 bases at J, with 10 bases between the two ends. Per germline, CDR1 MNHEY and CDR2 SVGAGI. The CDR3 totals 11 residues.

This rearrangement joins TRBV6-5 to TRBJ2-7, with TRBD2 matching over 7 bases. The CDR3 has 14 residues. V lost 5 bases and J lost 0; bases outside the gene matches: 4. Germline V gene sequence: CDR1 MNHEY, CDR2 SVGAGI. CDR3 sequence: CASSLAVASYEQYF. The CDR3 nucleotides are TGTGCCAGCAGTCTAGCGGTGGCCTCCTACGAGCAGTACTTC.

This clone was detected only a few times. The V and J genes are TRBV2 and TRBJ1-1; tentatively, D is TRBD1 (6 bases). The V gene's germline CDR1 is SNHLY and CDR2 FYNNEI. With 7 bases removed from V and 11 bases from J, the gap between germline ends came to 14 bases. This CDR3 has 11 residues. The DNA of the CDR3 is TGTGCCAGCAAGGAGGACAGCCACGCTTTCTTT. Amino acids: CASKEDSHAFF.

The chain carries TRBV27 and TRBJ2-7; 11 bases match TRBD2. The CDR3 contains 13 residues. Germline loops: CDR1 MNHEY, CDR2 SMNVEV (reference sequence). V trimming: 5 bases; J trimming: 4 bases; junction bases outside the gene matches: 1. CDR3: CASSIAGGYEQYF. The DNA of the CDR3 is TGTGCCAGCAGTATAGCGGGGGGGTACGAGCAGTACTTC.

About this clone itself: This CDR3 is also generated by other DNA sequences in the sample. The chain uses TRBV6-5 and TRBJ1-2; 7 bases are a match to TRBD1. The CDR3 has 14 amino acids. Germline V gives CDR1 MNHEY, CDR2 SVGAGI. The V gene end was trimmed by 5 bases and the J gene end by 0 bases; junction bases not matched to a gene: 3. The CDR3 sequence: CASSTGATNYGYTF. CDR3 nucleotide sequence: TGTGCCAGCAGTACAGGGGCAACTAACTATGGCTACACCTTC.

This sequence joins TRBV10-1 and TRBJ1-2; 7 nucleotides match TRBD1. Germline trimming cut 4 bases from V and 5 bases from J; bases unmatched to any gene: 4. Germline V lookup: CDR1 WNHNN, CDR2 SYGVQD (reference sequence). This CDR3 has 13 amino acids. CDR3 in DNA: TGCGCCAGCAGTGCTGGGACAGCTTATGGCTACACCTTC. Amino acid sequence: CASSAGTAYGYTF.

The chain recombines TRBV7-2 with TRBJ1-4; 9 positions agree with TRBD1. Unmatched junction bases numbered 9, after V lost 5 bases and J lost 8 bases. The CDR3 has 15 residues. The germline CDR1 and CDR2 sequences are SGHTA and FQGNSA. CDR3 loop: CASSHGQGMGEKLFF. CDR3 coding DNA: TGTGCCAGCAGCCATGGACAGGGGATGGGGGAAAAACTGTTTTTT. Drawing the rest from reference TRBV7-2 and TRBJ1-4, the complete variable domain is GAGVSQSPSNKVTEKGKDVELRCDPISGHTALYWYRQSLGQGLEFLIYFQGNSAPDKSGLPSDRFSAERTGGSVSTLTIQRTQQEDSAVYLCASSHGQGMGEKLFFGSGTQLSVL.

In this sample, this clone turned up a few times. The genes are TRBV30 and TRBJ1-1, with TRBD1 matching over 9 bases. Germline-derived CDR1 and CDR2 are GTSNPN and SVGIG (reference sequence). J was trimmed by 1 base and V by 1 base; bases with no gene match: 7. This CDR3 is built from 16 residues. The CDR3 here is CAWSDRGRRRNTEAFF. The CDR3 DNA is TGTGCCTGGAGTGACAGGGGGCGAAGACGGAACACTGAAGCTTTCTTT.

About this clone: The sample contains more than one DNA sequence encoding this CDR3. The chain carries TRBV5-1 and TRBJ2-2; D remains ambiguous. The CDR3 has 14 amino acids. V gave up 0 bases and J gave up 1 base, with 4 bases separating them. The germline V gene encodes CDR1 SGHRS and CDR2 YFSETQ. This CDR3 reads CASSLAGNTGELFF. Written as DNA, the CDR3 is TGCGCCAGCAGCTTGGCAGGGAACACCGGGGAGCTGTTTTTT.

V and J are TRBV15 and TRBJ2-3; D not resolved. The CDR3 runs 15 residues. The germline V and J ends were trimmed by 0 bases and 2 bases, with 9 bases remaining between them. Germline V CDR1 and CDR2: LNHNV, YYDKDF (reference sequence). The CDR3 spells CATSRDTPSTDTQYF. Written as DNA, the CDR3 is TGTGCCACCAGCAGAGATACTCCTTCCACAGATACGCAGTATTTT.

The chain carries TRBV12-3 or TRBV12-4 and TRBJ1-5; a weak D match, TRBD1 (5 bases). CDR3 size: 13 residues. Trimming left V 7 bases short and J 6 bases short, with 13 bases between. The CDR3 spells CASNQGLGQPQHF. The DNA for the CDR3 is TGTGCCAGCAACCAGGGCTTGGGTCAGCCCCAGCATTTT.

This chain links TRBV24-1 with TRBJ2-5, with TRBD2 matching 7 bases. Per germline, CDR1 KGHDR and CDR2 SFDVKD. The CDR3 has 15 amino acids. The ends lost 3 bases at V and 1 base at J; junction bases unmatched: 4. The CDR3 region has the DNA TGTGCCACCAGTGATGCCCGGGGGGTCCAAGAGACCCAGTACTTC. As protein: CATSDARGVQETQYF.

This clone was seen more than once but under ten times. The rearrangement joins TRBV7-2 to TRBJ1-5; TRBD1 might be the D (6 bases). CDR1 SGHTA and CDR2 FQGNSA come from the germline V gene. The CDR3 is made up of 15 amino acids. V dropped 11 bases and J dropped 4 bases, with 21 bases sitting between them. The CDR3 bases are TGTGCCTCAGGGGAGACTAGCTTGCTGAATCAGCCCCAGCATTTT. Translating gives CASGETSLLNQPQHF.

For the CDR3, the DNA is TGTGCCAGCTCACCCCGACTAGCGGGGGGGGATGAGCAGTTCTTC. Translating gives CASSPRLAGGDEQFF. This chain joins TRBV18 and TRBJ2-1; 14 positions agree with TRBD2. This CDR3 is built from 15 residues. CDR1 and CDR2 (germline): KGHSH, LQKENI. V lost 3 bases to trimming and J lost 8 bases; unmatched junction nucleotides: 3. Full variable domain (outside the CDR3, taken from reference TRBV18 and TRBJ2-1): NAGVMQNPRHLVRRRGQEARLRCSPMKGHSHVYWYRQLPEEGLKFMVYLQKENIIDESGMPKERFSAEFPKEGPSILRIQQVVRGDSAAYFCASSPRLAGGDEQFFGPGTRLTVL.

V gene TRBV24-1 combines with J gene TRBJ1-2; TRBD1 matches at 9 bases. The trim removed 7 bases at V and 5 bases at J, leaving 4 bases unmatched. This CDR3 region has 13 residues. Germline V gene sequence: CDR1 KGHDR, CDR2 SFDVKD. The CDR3 DNA reads TGTGCCACCAGCAGCGGACAGGGGTATGGCTACACCTTC. Translating it yields CATSSGQGYGYTF.

J is TRBJ1-1 and V is TRBV9; 7 bases are a match to TRBD1. Per germline, CDR1 SGDLS and CDR2 YYNGEE. This CDR3 region has 14 residues. V shed 3 bases and J 3 bases; nucleotides not matched to a gene: 5. CDR3 sequence reads: CASSAGQIYTEAFF. DNA of the CDR3: TGTGCCAGCAGCGCGGGACAGATCTACACTGAAGCTTTCTTT.

This rearrangement joins TRBV29-1 to TRBJ1-2; D is unresolved. Trimming took 3 bases from V and 2 from J, leaving 10 bases between them. CDR1 and CDR2 (germline): SQVTM, ANQGSEA. This CDR3 has 13 amino acids. The CDR3 sequence: CSVDQFLNYGYTF. In nucleotides, the CDR3 is TGCAGCGTTGATCAGTTTTTAAACTATGGCTACACCTTC.

This clone was seen more than once but under ten times. This chain links TRBV7-9 with TRBJ2-1; 8 bases map to TRBD1. V lost 7 bases to trimming and J lost 5 bases; unmatched junction nucleotides: 13. The germline V gene encodes CDR1 SEHNR and CDR2 FQNEAQ (reference sequence). CDR3 size: 16 residues. CDR3 bases: TGTGCCAGCACCCCCGGACAGGGTAAAATGAACAATGAGCAGTTCTTC. Translation: CASTPGQGKMNNEQFF.